This T cell receptor (beta chain) was sequenced in a study of T cells in Graves' hyperthyroidism and ophthalmopathy. V lost 0 bases and J 1 base, leaving 9 bases between the germline ends. The CDR3 length is 15 residues. CDR1 ENHRY and CDR2 SYGVKD come from the germline V gene. The source material, RNA transcripts, was used to amplify TCR beta CDR3 regions. In the first-round RT-PCR of the TCR CDR3, the HTBI primer set was used. Each CDR3 protein is one row after TCRdb ran MiXCR on the multiplex PCR reads. The sample contains about 480,000 distinct CDR3 sequences, around 14% of which appear only once. This clonotype occurred many times.

The chain recombines TRBV10-3 with TRBJ1-1, with D unresolved. This TCR was recovered from a woman aged 18 to 35 with Graves' hyperthyroidism. The sequenced material came from blood. CDR3 nucleotides: TGTGCCATCAGTGAGTCGGCACAGAGGAACACTGAAGCTTTCTTT. It encodes CAISESAQRNTEAFF.